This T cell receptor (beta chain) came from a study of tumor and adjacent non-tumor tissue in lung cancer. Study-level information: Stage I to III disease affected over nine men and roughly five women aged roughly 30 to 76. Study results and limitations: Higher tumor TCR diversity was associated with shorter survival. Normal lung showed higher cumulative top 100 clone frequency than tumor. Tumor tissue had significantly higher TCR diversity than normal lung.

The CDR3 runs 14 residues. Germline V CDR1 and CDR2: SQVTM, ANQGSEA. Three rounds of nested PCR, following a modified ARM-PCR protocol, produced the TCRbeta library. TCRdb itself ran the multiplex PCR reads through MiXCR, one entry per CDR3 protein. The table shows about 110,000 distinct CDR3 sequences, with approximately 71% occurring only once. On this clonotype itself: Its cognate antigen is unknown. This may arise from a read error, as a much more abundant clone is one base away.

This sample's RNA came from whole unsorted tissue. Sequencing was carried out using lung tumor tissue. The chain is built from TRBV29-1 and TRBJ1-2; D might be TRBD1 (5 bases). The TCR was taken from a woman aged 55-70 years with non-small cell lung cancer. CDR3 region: CSAPEKGQGGGYSF. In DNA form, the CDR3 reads TGCAGCGCCCCCGAAAAGGGGCAGGGAGGTGGCTACAGCTTC. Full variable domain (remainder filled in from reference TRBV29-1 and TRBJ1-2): SAVISQKPSRDICQRGTSLTIQCQVDSQVTMMFWYRQQPGQSLTLIATANQGSEATYESGFVIDKFPISRPNLTFSTLTVSNMSPEDSSIYLCSAPEKGQGGGYSFGSGTRLTVV.